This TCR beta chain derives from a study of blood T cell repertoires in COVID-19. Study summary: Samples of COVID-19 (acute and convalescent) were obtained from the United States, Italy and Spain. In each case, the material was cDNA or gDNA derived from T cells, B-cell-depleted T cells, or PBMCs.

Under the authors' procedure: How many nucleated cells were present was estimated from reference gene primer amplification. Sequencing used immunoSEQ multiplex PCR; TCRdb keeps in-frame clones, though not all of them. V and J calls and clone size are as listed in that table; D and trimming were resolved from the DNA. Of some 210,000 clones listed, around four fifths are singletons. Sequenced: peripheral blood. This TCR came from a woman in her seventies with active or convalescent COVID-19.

The DNA for the CDR3 is TGTGCCTGTGGGGACAGGGGACGATCCGAGCAGTACTTC. Its protein is CACGDRGRSEQYF. The chain carries TRBV25-1 and TRBJ2-7; the match to TRBD1 covers 10 bases. V lost 11 bases to trimming and J lost 6 bases; unmatched junction nucleotides: 10. Germline V CDR1 and CDR2: MGHDK, SYGVNS. CDR3 length: 13 amino acids.